The text below deals with one T cell receptor (beta chain). The germline gives CDR1 MNHNS, CDR2 SASEGT. V was clipped by 1 base and J by 4 bases, with 13 bases between them. There are 15 residues in the CDR3. This sample stems from a study of cytomegalovirus exposure and HLA in healthy donors. PCR was performed using 60 Vbeta and 13 Jbeta primers. TCRdb keeps only in-frame clones here, not all; method: immunoSEQ multiplex PCR. The sample includes roughly 190,000 clones, about 90% seen only once; the top ten take around 0.98%. The receptor's source is a boy between 2 and 10 years old in good health and CMV-seronegative. Sequencing used PBMCs. The chain carries TRBV6-1 and TRBJ1-2, with a tentative D call TRBD1 (6 bases). DNA of the CDR3: TGTGCCAGCAGTGAAGAGGGGGGGGGAGGCTATGGCTACACCTTC. Translating gives CASSEEGGGGYGYTF.